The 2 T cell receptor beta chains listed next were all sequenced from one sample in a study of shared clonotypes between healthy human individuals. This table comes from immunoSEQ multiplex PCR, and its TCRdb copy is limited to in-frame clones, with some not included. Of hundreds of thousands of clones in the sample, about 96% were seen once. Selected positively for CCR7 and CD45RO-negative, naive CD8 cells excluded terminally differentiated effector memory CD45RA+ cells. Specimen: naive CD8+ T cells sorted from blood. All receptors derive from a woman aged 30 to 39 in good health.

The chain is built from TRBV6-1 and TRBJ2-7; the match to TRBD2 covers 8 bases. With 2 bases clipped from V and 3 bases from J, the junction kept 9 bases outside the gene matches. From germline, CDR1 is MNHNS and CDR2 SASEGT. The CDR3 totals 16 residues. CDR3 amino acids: CASSEFGLADIYEQYF. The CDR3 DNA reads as TGTGCCAGCAGTGAATTCGGACTAGCCGATATCTACGAGCAGTACTTC.

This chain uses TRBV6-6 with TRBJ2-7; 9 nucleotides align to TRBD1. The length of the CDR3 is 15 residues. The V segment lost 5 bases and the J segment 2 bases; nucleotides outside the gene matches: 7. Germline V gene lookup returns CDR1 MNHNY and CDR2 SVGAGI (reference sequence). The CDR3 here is CASSPRQGGAYEQYF. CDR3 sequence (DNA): TGTGCCAGCAGTCCACGACAGGGGGGTGCCTACGAGCAGTACTTC.